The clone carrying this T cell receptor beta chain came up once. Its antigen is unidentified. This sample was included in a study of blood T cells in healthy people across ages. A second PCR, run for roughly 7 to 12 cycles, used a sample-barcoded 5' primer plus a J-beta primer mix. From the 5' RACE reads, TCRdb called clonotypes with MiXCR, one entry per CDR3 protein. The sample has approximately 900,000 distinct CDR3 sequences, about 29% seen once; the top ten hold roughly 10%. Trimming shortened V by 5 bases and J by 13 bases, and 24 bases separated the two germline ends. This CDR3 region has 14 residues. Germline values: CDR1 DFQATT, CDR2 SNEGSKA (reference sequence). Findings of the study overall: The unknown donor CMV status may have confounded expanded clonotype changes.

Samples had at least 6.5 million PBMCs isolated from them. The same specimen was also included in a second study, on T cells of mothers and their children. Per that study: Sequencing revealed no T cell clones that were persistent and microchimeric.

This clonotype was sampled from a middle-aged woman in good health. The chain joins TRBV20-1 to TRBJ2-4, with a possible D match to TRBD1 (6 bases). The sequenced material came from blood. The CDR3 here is CSAARGGEYNEQYF. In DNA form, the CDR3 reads TGCAGTGCTGCCAGGGGCGGAGAGTACAATGAGCAGTACTTC.